This T cell receptor (beta chain) stems from a study of metastatic and nonmetastatic thyroid tumors. Background on the study: Thyroid patients, malignant and benign, had repertoires compared across blood and tumor or nodule tissue.

CDR1 is MNHEY and CDR2 is SVGEGT in the germline V gene. CDR3 length: 14 amino acids. Deletions cut 0 bases from V and 2 bases from J, with 8 bases between. Patients were all untreated before their thyroid surgery. This clone is medium-sized within its sample. Its specificity is unknown. In the authors' methods: In papillary thyroid cancer, a distant-metastasis classifier was built using CDR3 differences across clinicopathological groups. TCRdb reanalyzed the PCR reads via MiXCR. None of the V and J calls come from the authors' own analysis; TCRdb made them. The sample carries about 15,000 clones, about 27% recorded once. Notes on the study in general: TCR beta diversity was reportedly significantly higher in malignant thyroid tumors than benign nodules, in blood and tumor.

What was sequenced was tumor tissue. The rearrangement links TRBV6-2 or TRBV6-3 to TRBJ2-7; D is ambiguous. This receptor was taken from a female donor with papillary thyroid cancer or a benign thyroid nodule (not recorded which). Some clones in this sample may be carry-over from other donors' samples. The DNA for the CDR3 is TGTGCCAGCAGTTACTCGCTTTTAACCTACGAGCAGTACTTC. Residues: CASSYSLLTYEQYF.